Each of the 30 T cell receptor beta chains below was sequenced from the same sample in a study of T-cell memory formation after mild COVID-19. TCRdb reprocessed the 5' RACE reads via MiXCR and lists one record per CDR3 protein. The sample has 350,000 to 500,000 distinct CDR3 sequences, around 19% seen once; the top ten hold 7.5% to 9.5%. Sequencing was carried out using PBMCs or a T cell subset sorted from them (not recorded which). These receptor sequences come from an adult woman who had mild COVID-19 (a few samples of this study predate the infection). Cell type and time point are not known.

The gene calls are TRBV27 and TRBJ2-5; 9 nucleotides match TRBD1. Looked up from germline, CDR1 is MNHEY and CDR2 is SMNVEV (reference sequence). V lost 8 bases and J lost 3; bases outside the gene matches: 4. The CDR3 totals 13 residues. CDR3 DNA: TGTGCCAGCCGGGACAGGGATAAAGAGACCCAGTACTTC. Translation: CASRDRDKETQYF.

This clonotype was detected a few times. The genes are TRBV7-8 and TRBJ2-5; D unresolved. With 6 bases removed from V and 5 bases from J, the gap between germline ends came to 10 bases. This CDR3 is built from 12 residues. Germline lookup yields CDR1 SGHVS and CDR2 FQNEAQ. In nucleotides, the CDR3 is TGTGCCAGCAGGCCACATGGGGAGACCCAGTACTTC. Protein sequence: CASRPHGETQYF. The whole variable domain, remainder taken from reference TRBV7-8 and TRBJ2-5, is GAGVSQSPRYKVAKRGQDVALRCDPISGHVSLFWYQQALGQGPEFLTYFQNEAQLDKSGLPSDRFFAERPEGSVSTLKIQRTQQEDSAVYLCASRPHGETQYFGPGTRLLVL.

The rearrangement uses TRBV5-6 and TRBJ2-3; D call uncertain. Germline-derived CDR1 and CDR2 are SGHDT and YYEEEE. This CDR3 spans 13 amino acids. Between the trimmed V and J ends, which lost 2 bases and 6 bases, there was a span of 10 bases. The CDR3 here is CASSFGEGDTQYF. The CDR3 nucleotides read TGTGCCAGCAGCTTTGGGGAAGGGGATACGCAGTATTTT.

The rearrangement joins TRBV7-3 to TRBJ2-3; D unresolved. In germline, CDR1 is SGHTA, CDR2 FQGTGA. V was clipped by 0 bases and J by 2 bases, with 9 bases between them. This CDR3 has 15 residues. The CDR3: CASSLTLGPTDTQYF. The DNA for the CDR3 is TGTGCCAGCAGCTTAACGTTGGGCCCCACAGATACGCAGTATTTT.

A remark on this clonotype: Mismatch with germline at one junction end may stem from a read error. The rearrangement joins TRBV12-3 or TRBV12-4 to TRBJ2-2; the match to TRBD2 covers 8 bases. This CDR3 is built from 13 residues. CDR3 loop: CASSIAGPGELFF. The CDR3 DNA is TGTGCCAGCAGTATAGCGGGGCCCGGGGAGCTGTTTTTT.

V gene TRBV4-3 combines with J gene TRBJ1-1; 7 bases fit TRBD1. The V segment lost 0 bases and the J segment 5 bases; nucleotides outside the gene matches: 3. Germline CDR1 LGHNA, CDR2 YSLEER. This CDR3 contains 14 residues. The DNA of the CDR3 is TGCGCCAGCAGCCAAGAGACAGGGTGGACTGAAGCTTTCTTT. It yields the protein CASSQETGWTEAFF.

This clonotype has more than one count but fewer than ten. V gene TRBV25-1 combines with J gene TRBJ1-2; D gene unclear. The V gene lost 2 bases and the J gene lost 7 bases, with 14 bases spanning the gap. Germline lookup yields CDR1 MGHDK and CDR2 SYGVNS. The CDR3 totals 14 residues. CDR3 DNA: TGTGCCAGCAGTGAAGCGGGCGGTTTCGGTGGCTACACCTTC. Its translation is CASSEAGGFGGYTF.

In this sample, this clonotype turned up a few times. The chain links TRBV12-3 or TRBV12-4 to TRBJ2-1; 7 nucleotides match TRBD2. This CDR3 is 13 amino acids long. V gave up 3 bases and J gave up 8 bases; unmatched junction bases: 4. The CDR3 bases are TGTGCCAGCAGTTTCGCGGGAGCGGATGAGCAGTTCTTC. It encodes CASSFAGADEQFF.

This clonotype appeared many times. The chain uses TRBV7-7 and TRBJ2-3, with 7 nucleotides matching TRBD2. The CDR3 is 15 residues long. Germline V gene data show CDR1 as SSHAT and CDR2 as FNYEAQ (reference sequence). V was pared by 5 bases and J by 3 bases, with 8 bases of the junction left unmatched. The CDR3 bases are TGTGCCAGCAGCCCCCTAGCGGCACGGACAGATACGCAGTATTTT. As protein: CASSPLAARTDTQYF.

V is TRBV12-3 or TRBV12-4 and J is TRBJ1-1; a weak D match, TRBD1 (5 bases). CDR3 length: 16 amino acids. Trimming stripped 6 bases from V and 0 bases from J, with 17 bases between. CDR3 in DNA: TGTGCCAGCAGCCCCTCCCCGGGACGTATGAACACTGAAGCTTTCTTT. Protein: CASSPSPGRMNTEAFF.

This clonotype was counted a few times. The chain's CDR3 is CASSGSGRSTGELFF. The CDR3 region has the DNA TGTGCCAGCAGCGGGAGCGGGAGAAGCACCGGGGAGCTGTTTTTT. J is TRBJ2-2 and V is TRBV7-2; 8 nucleotides agree with TRBD2. Trimming cost V 5 bases and J 4 bases; bases outside gene matches: 6. The CDR3 runs to 15 residues. CDR1 is SGHTA, CDR2 FQGNSA, per germline.

This clonotype has a handful of counts. One end of the junction varies from germline; a read error may be responsible. This chain links TRBV10-3 with TRBJ2-1; possible D gene TRBD2, 6 bases. CDR3 length: 11 amino acids. The germline V gene encodes CDR1 ENHRY and CDR2 SYGVKD. The CDR3 DNA reads TGTGCCGTCAGCGGGTCGAATGAGCAGTTCTTC. Its protein product is CAVSGSNEQFF.

The chain carries TRBV12-3 or TRBV12-4 and TRBJ2-1, with 8 bases that match TRBD2. The ends lost 5 bases at V and 3 bases at J; junction bases unmatched: 12. There are 17 residues in the CDR3. DNA of the CDR3: TGTGCCAGCAGTCCCAGACCGCGGGAGGTGCACTACAATGAGCAGTTCTTC. As protein: CASSPRPREVHYNEQFF.

This clonotype occurred a few times. This chain links TRBV6-5 with TRBJ2-6, with D maybe TRBD1 (5 bases). V shed 6 bases and J shed 0 bases, with 15 bases lying between them. The germline V gene has CDR1 MNHEY and CDR2 SVGAGI. This CDR3 is 17 amino acids long. CDR3 sequence reads: CASSPFGHDSGANVLTF. The DNA of the CDR3 is TGTGCCAGCAGCCCTTTCGGACACGACTCTGGGGCCAACGTCCTGACTTTC.

This clonotype turned up a few times. The chain is built from TRBV5-1 and TRBJ2-5, with 12 bases matching TRBD2. This CDR3 has 18 amino acids. V shed 0 bases, J shed 5 bases, and the junction held 11 bases outside the gene matches. Per the germline V gene, CDR1 is SGHRS and CDR2 is YFSETQ. CDR3 bases: TGCGCCAGCAGCTTGGCCCCGACTAGCGGGAGAGGCTATGAGACCCAGTACTTC. The encoded protein is CASSLAPTSGRGYETQYF.

At least ten counts were recorded for this clonotype. The chain carries TRBV7-9 and TRBJ2-1; D gene ambiguous. This CDR3 comprises 16 residues. With 5 bases removed from V and 5 bases from J, the gap between germline ends came to 19 bases. Germline loops: CDR1 SEHNR, CDR2 FQNEAQ (reference sequence). The CDR3 region has the DNA TGTGCCAGCAGCCCCACTAACCGCCCCAGAGACAATGAGCAGTTCTTC. Its translation: CASSPTNRPRDNEQFF.

This clonotype has at least ten counts. The chain uses TRBV30 and TRBJ1-5; D is unresolved. Looked up from germline, CDR1 is GTSNPN and CDR2 is SVGIG (reference sequence). The CDR3 runs 14 residues. The V gene lost 0 bases and the J gene lost 4 bases, with 10 bases spanning the gap. The CDR3 reads CAWSVKQKNQPQHF. In nucleotides, the CDR3 is TGTGCCTGGAGTGTAAAACAGAAAAATCAGCCCCAGCATTTT. Combining the CDR3 with reference TRBV30 and TRBJ1-5 gives the whole variable domain SQTIHQWPATLVQPVGSPLSLECTVEGTSNPNLYWYRQAAGRGLQLLFYSVGIGQISSEVPQNLSASRPQDRQFILSSKKLLLSDSGFYLCAWSVKQKNQPQHFGDGTRLSIL.

This clonotype was seen only a few times. V usage is TRBV12-3 or TRBV12-4 and J usage is TRBJ2-7, with a weak D call TRBD2 (6 bases). This CDR3 has 12 amino acids. The V end was cut by 7 bases, the J end by 6 bases, with 13 bases between. The CDR3 sequence: CASTLGSGEQYF. The CDR3 DNA follows: TGTGCCAGCACCCTGGGTAGCGGCGAGCAGTACTTC.

This clonotype was recorded at least ten times. The chain joins TRBV4-3 to TRBJ2-1; 8 nucleotides agree with TRBD2. Trimming cost V 0 bases and J 8 bases; bases outside gene matches: 6. Germline V gene sequence: CDR1 LGHNA, CDR2 YSLEER. CDR3 length: 15 residues. CDR3 DNA: TGCGCCAGCAGCCAAGATGGGACTAGTTTCGATGAGCAGTTCTTC. Its translation is CASSQDGTSFDEQFF.

This chain connects TRBV6-5 to TRBJ2-3; 8 nucleotides line up with TRBD2. Looked up from germline, CDR1 is MNHEY and CDR2 is SVGAGI. The V gene end was trimmed by 4 bases and the J gene end by 0 bases; junction bases not matched to a gene: 3. This CDR3 has 15 amino acids. Written as DNA, the CDR3 is TGTGCCAGCAGTTCGGGACTAGTAAGCACAGATACGCAGTATTTT. Protein product: CASSSGLVSTDTQYF.

The V and J genes are TRBV12-3 or TRBV12-4 and TRBJ1-4; TRBD1 might be the D (5 bases). CDR3 length: 14 amino acids. V was clipped by 5 bases and J by 7 bases, with 14 bases between them. CDR3 sequence reads: CASSRQPGTEKLFF. CDR3 coding DNA: TGTGCCAGCAGTCGACAGCCGGGAACTGAAAAACTGTTTTTT.

The chain has TRBV5-1 and TRBJ2-1, with 7 bases fitting TRBD2. Germline-derived CDR1 and CDR2 are SGHRS and YFSETQ. V dropped 6 bases and J dropped 7; count of bases not matched to a gene: 4. The length of the CDR3 is 12 residues. The DNA of the CDR3 is TGCGCCAGCACCGCAGCGGGAAATGAGCAGTTCTTC. Translation gives CASTAAGNEQFF.

Remarks on this clonotype: The junction departs from germline at one end; a sequencing error may be responsible. J is TRBJ2-5 and V is TRBV11-2; 7 bases align to TRBD2. The CDR3 sequence is 19 residues long. The germline CDR1 and CDR2 sequences are SGHAT and FQNNGV. In DNA form, the CDR3 reads TGTGCCACCAGCCCCCTCGCTCGGCGTGGAGCGGGAACGGTGGAGACCCAGTACTTC. As protein: CATSPLARRGAGTVETQYF.

This clonotype was found once. One end of the junction does not line up with germline, which may come from a read error. The chain employs TRBV12-3 or TRBV12-4 and TRBJ2-5; no clear D. The CDR3 runs to 11 residues. The DNA of the CDR3 is TGTGTCAGCAGTTTAAAACAGACCCAGTACTTC. Translating it yields CVSSLKQTQYF.

This clonotype occurred a few times. J is TRBJ2-7 and V is TRBV5-1; weak D call: TRBD1 (6 bases). V gave up 1 base and J gave up 3 bases, with 11 bases separating them. The CDR3 totals 14 residues. Per germline, CDR1 SGHRS and CDR2 YFSETQ. CDR3 protein: CASSLTGFLYEQYF. The CDR3 bases are TGCGCCAGCAGCTTGACAGGGTTCCTCTACGAGCAGTACTTC.

This clonotype was seen more than once but under ten times. The chain links TRBV5-1 to TRBJ1-2; the D is unclear. V dropped 5 bases and J dropped 4 bases, with 15 bases sitting between them. The CDR3 is made up of 14 amino acids. Germline-derived CDR1 and CDR2 are SGHRS and YFSETQ. CDR3 region: CASSPEIGTYGYTF. CDR3 in DNA: TGCGCCAGCAGTCCCGAGATAGGAACCTATGGCTACACCTTC.

This rearrangement joins TRBV9 to TRBJ2-1; 11 positions agree with TRBD2. CDR1 SGDLS and CDR2 YYNGEE come from the germline V gene. V was pared by 3 bases and J by 3 bases, with 8 bases of the junction left unmatched. The CDR3 has 17 residues. Here the CDR3 reads CASSGTSGREIYNEQFF. As DNA, the CDR3 is TGTGCCAGCAGCGGGACTAGCGGGCGGGAAATCTACAATGAGCAGTTCTTC.

The gene calls are TRBV5-5 and TRBJ2-5; TRBD1 agrees at 7 bases. The CDR3 is 15 amino acids. CDR1 SGHKS and CDR2 YYEKEE come from the germline V gene (reference sequence). The trim removed 0 bases at V and 2 bases at J, leaving 4 bases unmatched. The CDR3 sequence: CASSLGETGQETQYF. Written as DNA, the CDR3 is TGTGCCAGCAGCTTGGGGGAGACAGGGCAAGAGACCCAGTACTTC.

This chain joins TRBV5-1 and TRBJ2-3; 9 bases agree with TRBD1. CDR3 length: 14 amino acids. Germline trimming cut 4 bases from V and 6 bases from J; bases unmatched to any gene: 6. The V gene's germline CDR1 is SGHRS and CDR2 YFSETQ. The CDR3 DNA sequence: TGCGCCAGCAGCGACAGGGGGGCGATTGATACGCAGTATTTT. Translating it yields CASSDRGAIDTQYF.

The rearrangement links TRBV12-3 or TRBV12-4 to TRBJ1-5, with TRBD1 identical over 10 bases. V trimming: 5 bases; J trimming: 10 bases; junction bases outside the gene matches: 11. This CDR3 contains 15 residues. CDR3 in amino acids: CASSGPGTGVLPQHF. The CDR3 DNA reads as TGTGCCAGCAGTGGTCCCGGGACAGGGGTCTTACCCCAGCATTTT.